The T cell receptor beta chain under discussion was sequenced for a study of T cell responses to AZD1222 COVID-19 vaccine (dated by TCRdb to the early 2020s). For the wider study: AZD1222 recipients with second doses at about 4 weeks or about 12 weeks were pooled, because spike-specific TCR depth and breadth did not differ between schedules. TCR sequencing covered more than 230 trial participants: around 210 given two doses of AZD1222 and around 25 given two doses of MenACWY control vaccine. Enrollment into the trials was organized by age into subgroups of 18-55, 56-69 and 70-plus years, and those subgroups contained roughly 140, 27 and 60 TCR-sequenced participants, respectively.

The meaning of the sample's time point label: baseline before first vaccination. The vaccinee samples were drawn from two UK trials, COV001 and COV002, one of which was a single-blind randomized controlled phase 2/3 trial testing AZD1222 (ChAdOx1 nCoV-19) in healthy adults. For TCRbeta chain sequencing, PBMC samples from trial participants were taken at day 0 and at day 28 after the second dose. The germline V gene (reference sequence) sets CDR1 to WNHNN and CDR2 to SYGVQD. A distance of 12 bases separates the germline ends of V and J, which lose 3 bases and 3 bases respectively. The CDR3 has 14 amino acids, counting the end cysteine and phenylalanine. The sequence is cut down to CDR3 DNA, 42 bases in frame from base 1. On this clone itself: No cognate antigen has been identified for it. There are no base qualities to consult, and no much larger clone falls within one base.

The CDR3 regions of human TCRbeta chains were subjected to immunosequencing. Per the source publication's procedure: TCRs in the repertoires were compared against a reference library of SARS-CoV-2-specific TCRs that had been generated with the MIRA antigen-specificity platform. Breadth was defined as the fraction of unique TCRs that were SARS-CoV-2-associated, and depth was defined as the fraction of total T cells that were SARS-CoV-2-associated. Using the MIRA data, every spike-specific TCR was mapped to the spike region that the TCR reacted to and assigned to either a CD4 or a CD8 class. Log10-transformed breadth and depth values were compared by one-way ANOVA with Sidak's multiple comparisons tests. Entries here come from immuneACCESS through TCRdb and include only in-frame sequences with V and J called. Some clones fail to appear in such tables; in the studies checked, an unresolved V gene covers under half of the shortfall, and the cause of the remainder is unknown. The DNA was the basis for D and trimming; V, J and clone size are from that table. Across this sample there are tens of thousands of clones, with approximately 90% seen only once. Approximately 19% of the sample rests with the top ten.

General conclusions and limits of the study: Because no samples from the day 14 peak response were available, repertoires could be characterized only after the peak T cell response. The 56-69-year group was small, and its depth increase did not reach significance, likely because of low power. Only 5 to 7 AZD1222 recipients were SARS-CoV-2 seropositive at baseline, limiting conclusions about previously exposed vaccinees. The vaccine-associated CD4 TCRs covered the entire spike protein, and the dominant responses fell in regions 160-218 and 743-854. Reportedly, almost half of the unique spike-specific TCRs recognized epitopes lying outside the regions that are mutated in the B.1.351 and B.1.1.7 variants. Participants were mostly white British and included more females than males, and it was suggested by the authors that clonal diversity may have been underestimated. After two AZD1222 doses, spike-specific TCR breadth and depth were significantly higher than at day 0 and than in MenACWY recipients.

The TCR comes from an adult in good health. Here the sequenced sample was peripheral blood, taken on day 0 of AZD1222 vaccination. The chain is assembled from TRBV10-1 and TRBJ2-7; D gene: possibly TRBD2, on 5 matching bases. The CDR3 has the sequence CASSDDLRVYEQYF. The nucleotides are TGCGCCAGCAGTGACGATTTGAGGGTCTACGAGCAGTACTTC.